This T cell receptor (beta chain) was obtained from a study of technical replicates of blood from a handful of donors. The V gene's germline CDR1 is GTSNPN and CDR2 SVGIG (reference sequence). V was clipped by 2 bases and J by 8 bases; unmatched bases: 10. The CDR3 totals 16 residues. The assay was immunoSEQ multiplex PCR, and TCRdb's table has in-frame clones only and misses some. The sample yields about 83,000 clones, about 90% seen once. The sequenced sample consisted of T cells isolated from PBMCs. The chain couples TRBV30 to TRBJ2-1, with 12 positions matching TRBD2. This receptor was obtained from a human donor in good health. The CDR3 reads CAWSTTPSGGAHEQFF. The CDR3 DNA reads as TGTGCCTGGAGTACAACACCTAGCGGGGGGGCGCATGAGCAGTTCTTC.